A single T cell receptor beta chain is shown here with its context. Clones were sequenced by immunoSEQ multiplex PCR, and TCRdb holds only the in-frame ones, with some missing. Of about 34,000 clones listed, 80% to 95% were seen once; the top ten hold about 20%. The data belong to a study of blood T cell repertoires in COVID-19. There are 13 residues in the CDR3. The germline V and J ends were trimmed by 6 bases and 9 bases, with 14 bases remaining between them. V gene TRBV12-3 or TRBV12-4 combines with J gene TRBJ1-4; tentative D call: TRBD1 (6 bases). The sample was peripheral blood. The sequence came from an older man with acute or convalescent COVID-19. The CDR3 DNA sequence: TGTGCCAGCAGACGACTACAGGGCCAAAAACTGTTTTTT. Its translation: CASRRLQGQKLFF.